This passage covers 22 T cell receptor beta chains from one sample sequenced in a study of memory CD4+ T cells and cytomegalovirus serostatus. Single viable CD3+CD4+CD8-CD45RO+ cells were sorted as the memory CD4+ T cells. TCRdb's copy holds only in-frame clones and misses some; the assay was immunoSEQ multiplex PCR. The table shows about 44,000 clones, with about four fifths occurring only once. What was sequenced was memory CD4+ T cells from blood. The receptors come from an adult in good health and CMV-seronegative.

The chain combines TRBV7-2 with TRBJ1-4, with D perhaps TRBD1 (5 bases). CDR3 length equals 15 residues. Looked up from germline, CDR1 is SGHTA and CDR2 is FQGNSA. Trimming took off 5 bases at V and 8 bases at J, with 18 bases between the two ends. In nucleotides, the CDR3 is TGTGCCAGCAGCGTACGGGGGGTTTGGGGAGAAAAACTGTTTTTT. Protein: CASSVRGVWGEKLFF.

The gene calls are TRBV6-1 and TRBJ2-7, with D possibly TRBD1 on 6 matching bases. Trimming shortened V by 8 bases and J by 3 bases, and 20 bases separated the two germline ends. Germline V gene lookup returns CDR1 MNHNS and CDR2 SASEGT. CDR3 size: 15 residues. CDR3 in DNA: TGTGCCAGCCAGATCAGAACAGGGCTCGGCTACGAGCAGTACTTC. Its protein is CASQIRTGLGYEQYF.

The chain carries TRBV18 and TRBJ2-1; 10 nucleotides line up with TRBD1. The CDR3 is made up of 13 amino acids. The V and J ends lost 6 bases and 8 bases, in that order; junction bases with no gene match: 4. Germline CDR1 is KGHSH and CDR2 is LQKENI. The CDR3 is CASSWDRGHEQFF. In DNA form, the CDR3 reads TGTGCCAGCTCCTGGGACAGGGGCCATGAGCAGTTCTTC.

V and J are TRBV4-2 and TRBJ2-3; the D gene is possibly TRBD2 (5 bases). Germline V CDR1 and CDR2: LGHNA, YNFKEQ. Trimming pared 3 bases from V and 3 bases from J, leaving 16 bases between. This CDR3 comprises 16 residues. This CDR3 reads CASSQGVGKTTDTQYF. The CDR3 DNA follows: TGTGCCAGCAGCCAGGGAGTCGGGAAAACGACAGATACGCAGTATTTT.

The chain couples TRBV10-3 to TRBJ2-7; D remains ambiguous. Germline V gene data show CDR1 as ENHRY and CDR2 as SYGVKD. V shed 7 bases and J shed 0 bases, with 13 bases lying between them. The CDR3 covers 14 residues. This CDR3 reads CAIIIGGTSYEQYF. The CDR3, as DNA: TGTGCCATCATCATAGGTGGCACCTCCTACGAGCAGTACTTC.

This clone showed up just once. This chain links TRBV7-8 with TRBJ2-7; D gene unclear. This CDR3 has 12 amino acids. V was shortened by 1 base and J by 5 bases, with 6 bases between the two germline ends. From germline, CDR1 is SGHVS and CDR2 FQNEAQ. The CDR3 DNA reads TGTGCCAGCAGCTTAGTTCCGCACGAGCAGTACTTC. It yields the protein CASSLVPHEQYF. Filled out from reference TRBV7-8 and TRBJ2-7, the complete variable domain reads GAGVSQSPRYKVAKRGQDVALRCDPISGHVSLFWYQQALGQGPEFLTYFQNEAQLDKSGLPSDRFFAERPEGSVSTLKIQRTQQEDSAVYLCASSLVPHEQYFGPGTRLTVT.

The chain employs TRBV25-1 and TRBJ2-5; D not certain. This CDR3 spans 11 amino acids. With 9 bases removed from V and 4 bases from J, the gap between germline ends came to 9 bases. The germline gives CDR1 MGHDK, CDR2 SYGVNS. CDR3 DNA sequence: TGTGCCAGTAAGTCGGGAGAGACCCAGTACTTC. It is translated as CASKSGETQYF.

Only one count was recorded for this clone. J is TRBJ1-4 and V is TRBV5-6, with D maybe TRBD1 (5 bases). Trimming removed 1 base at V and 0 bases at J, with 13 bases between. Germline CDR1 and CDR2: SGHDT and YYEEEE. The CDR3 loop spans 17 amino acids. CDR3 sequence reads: CASSLRQGHATNEKLFF. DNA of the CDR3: TGTGCCAGCAGCTTGCGGCAGGGCCATGCAACTAATGAAAAACTGTTTTTT.

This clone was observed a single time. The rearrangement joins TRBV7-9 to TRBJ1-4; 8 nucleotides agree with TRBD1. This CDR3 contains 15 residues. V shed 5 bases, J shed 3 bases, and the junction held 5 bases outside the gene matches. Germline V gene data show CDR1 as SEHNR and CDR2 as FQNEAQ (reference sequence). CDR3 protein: CASSPTGGPNEKLFF. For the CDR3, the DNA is TGTGCCAGCAGCCCAACAGGGGGGCCTAATGAAAAACTGTTTTTT. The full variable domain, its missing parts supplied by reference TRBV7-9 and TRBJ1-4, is DTGVSQNPRHKITKRGQNVTFRCDPISEHNRLYWYRQTLGQGPEFLTYFQNEAQLEKSRLLSDRFSAERPKGSFSTLEIQRTEQGDSAMYLCASSPTGGPNEKLFFGSGTQLSVL.

As DNA, the CDR3 is TGTGCCAGCAGTGCTCTAGGCTCCGGGGAGCTGTTTTTT. Encoded protein: CASSALGSGELFF. J is TRBJ2-2 and V is TRBV2, with D hard to call. CDR3 size: 13 residues. Trimming removed 4 bases at V and 6 bases at J, with 9 bases between. Germline V gives CDR1 SNHLY, CDR2 FYNNEI. The full variable domain, with the rest looked up from reference TRBV2 and TRBJ2-2, is EPEVTQTPSHQVTQMGQEVILRCVPISNHLYFYWYRQILGQKVEFLVSFYNNEISEKSEIFDDQFSVERPDGSNFTLKIRSTKLEDSAMYFCASSALGSGELFFGEGSRLTVL.

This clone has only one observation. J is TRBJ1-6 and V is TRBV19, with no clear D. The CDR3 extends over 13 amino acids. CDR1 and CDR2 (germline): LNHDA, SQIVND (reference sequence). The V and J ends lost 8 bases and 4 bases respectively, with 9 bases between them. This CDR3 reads CASSSGYNSPLHF. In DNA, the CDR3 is TGTGCCAGTTCGAGTGGGTATAATTCACCCCTCCACTTT. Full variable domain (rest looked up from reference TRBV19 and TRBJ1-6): DGGITQSPKYLFRKEGQNVTLSCEQNLNHDAMYWYRQDPGQGLRLIYYSQIVNDFQKGDIAEGYSVSREKKESFPLTVTSAQKNPTAFYLCASSSGYNSPLHFGNGTRLTVT.

CDR3 sequence (DNA): TGTGCCAGCAGTGACCGGGACAGGGGGCGCTACGAGCAGTACTTC. It translates to CASSDRDRGRYEQYF. The chain joins TRBV5-4 to TRBJ2-7, with 12 bases that match TRBD1. J lost 3 bases, V lost 5 bases, and 6 bases had no gene match. CDR3 length: 15 amino acids. Germline lookup yields CDR1 SGHNT and CDR2 YYREEE (reference sequence).

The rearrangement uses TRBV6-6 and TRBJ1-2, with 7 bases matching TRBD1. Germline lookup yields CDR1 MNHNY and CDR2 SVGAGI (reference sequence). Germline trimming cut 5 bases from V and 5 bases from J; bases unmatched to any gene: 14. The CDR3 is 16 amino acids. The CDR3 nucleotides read TGTGCCAGCAGTGTCGACAGGGCGGGGGAGGCATATGGCTACACCTTC. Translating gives CASSVDRAGEAYGYTF.

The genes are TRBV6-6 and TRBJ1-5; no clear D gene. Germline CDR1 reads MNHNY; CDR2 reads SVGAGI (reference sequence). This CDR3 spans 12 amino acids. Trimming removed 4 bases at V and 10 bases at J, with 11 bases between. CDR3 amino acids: CASSSDRIPQHF. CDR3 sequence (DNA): TGTGCCAGCAGTTCCGACCGGATTCCCCAGCATTTT.

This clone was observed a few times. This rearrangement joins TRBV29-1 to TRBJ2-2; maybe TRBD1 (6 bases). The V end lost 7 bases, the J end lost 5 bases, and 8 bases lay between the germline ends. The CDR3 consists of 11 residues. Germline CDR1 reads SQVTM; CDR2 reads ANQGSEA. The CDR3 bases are TGCAGCGGCAGGGGAACCGGGGAGCTGTTTTTT. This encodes CSGRGTGELFF.

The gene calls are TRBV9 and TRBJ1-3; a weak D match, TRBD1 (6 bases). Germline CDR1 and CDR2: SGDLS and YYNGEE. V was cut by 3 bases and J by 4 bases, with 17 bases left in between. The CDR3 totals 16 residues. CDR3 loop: CASSARGGGGGNTIYF. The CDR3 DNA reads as TGTGCCAGCAGCGCCAGGGGAGGCGGCGGAGGAAACACCATATATTTT.

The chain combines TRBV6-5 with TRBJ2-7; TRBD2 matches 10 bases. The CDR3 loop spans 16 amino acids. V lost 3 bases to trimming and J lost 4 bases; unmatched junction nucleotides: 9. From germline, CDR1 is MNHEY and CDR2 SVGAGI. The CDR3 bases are TGTGCCAGCAGTTATGGGGCAGCGGGAGGGTCTTACGAGCAGTACTTC. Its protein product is CASSYGAAGGSYEQYF.

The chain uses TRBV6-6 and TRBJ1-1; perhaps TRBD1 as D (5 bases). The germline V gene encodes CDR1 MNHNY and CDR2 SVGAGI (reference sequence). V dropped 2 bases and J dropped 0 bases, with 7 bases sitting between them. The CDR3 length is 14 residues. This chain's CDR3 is CASSYQGMNTEAFF. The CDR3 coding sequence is TGTGCCAGCAGTTACCAGGGTATGAACACTGAAGCTTTCTTT.

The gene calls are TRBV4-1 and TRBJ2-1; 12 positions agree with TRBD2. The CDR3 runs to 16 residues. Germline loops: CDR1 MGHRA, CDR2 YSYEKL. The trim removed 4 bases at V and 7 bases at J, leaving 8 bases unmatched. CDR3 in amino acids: CASSRATSGSYNEQFF. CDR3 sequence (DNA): TGCGCCAGCAGCCGCGCGACTAGCGGGAGTTATAATGAGCAGTTCTTC.

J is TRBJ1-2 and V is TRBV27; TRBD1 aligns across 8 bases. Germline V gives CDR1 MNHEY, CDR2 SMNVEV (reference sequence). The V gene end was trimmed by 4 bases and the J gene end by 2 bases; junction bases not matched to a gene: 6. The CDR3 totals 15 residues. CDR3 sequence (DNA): TGTGCCAGCAGTTCCACCTGGACAGGGAACTATGGCTACACCTTC. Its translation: CASSSTWTGNYGYTF.

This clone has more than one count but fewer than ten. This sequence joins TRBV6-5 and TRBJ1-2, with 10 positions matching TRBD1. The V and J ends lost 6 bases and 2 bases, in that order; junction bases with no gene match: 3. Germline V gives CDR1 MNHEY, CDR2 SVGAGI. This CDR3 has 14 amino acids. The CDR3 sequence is CASRSGQGNYGYTF. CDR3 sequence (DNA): TGTGCCAGCAGGTCGGGACAGGGGAACTATGGCTACACCTTC.

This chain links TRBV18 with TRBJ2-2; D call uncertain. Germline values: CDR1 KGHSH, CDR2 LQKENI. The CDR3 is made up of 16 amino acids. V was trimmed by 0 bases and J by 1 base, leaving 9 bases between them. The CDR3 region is CASSPPDSRNTGELFF. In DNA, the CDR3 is TGTGCCAGCTCACCACCCGATTCCAGGAACACCGGGGAGCTGTTTTTT.